One and the same sample provided the 21 T cell receptor beta chains below, sequenced in a study of cytomegalovirus exposure and HLA in healthy donors. Produced via immunoSEQ multiplex PCR; TCRdb's table is partial and in-frame only. The table lists over 150,000 clones, approximately 86% of them singletons. Input material: PBMCs. These receptors came from a woman between 18 and 30 years old in good health and CMV-seronegative.

The V and J genes are TRBV7-6 and TRBJ2-7, with 12 nucleotides matching TRBD1. The CDR3 spans 16 residues. In germline, CDR1 is SGHVS, CDR2 FNYEAQ. Losses at the gene ends were 1 base for V and 6 bases for J; bases not matched to a gene: 7. CDR3 bases: TGTGCCAGCAGCTTAGAGGCGGGACAGGGGGCGCGCGAGCAGTACTTC. The encoded protein is CASSLEAGQGAREQYF.

V gene TRBV11-2 combines with J gene TRBJ2-2; 9 nucleotides line up with TRBD1. Unmatched junction bases numbered 5, after V lost 3 bases and J lost 6 bases. The germline gives CDR1 SGHAT, CDR2 FQNNGV. CDR3 length equals 15 residues. In DNA, the CDR3 is TGTGCCAGCAGCTTCGGGACAGGGTGGCCCGGGGAGCTGTTTTTT. The encoded protein is CASSFGTGWPGELFF.

The V and J genes are TRBV14 and TRBJ2-7, with 7 bases lining up with TRBD2. There are 16 residues in the CDR3. Germline CDR1 and CDR2: SGHDN and FVKESK. V lost 3 bases and J lost 8; bases outside the gene matches: 16. The CDR3 region has the DNA TGTGCCAGCAGCCAGGGAGGGCTTCGACGGACGATCAAGCAGTACTTC. Protein: CASSQGGLRRTIKQYF.

The V call is TRBV2, the J call TRBJ2-3; D uncertain. The V gene's germline CDR1 is SNHLY and CDR2 FYNNEI. V was cut by 3 bases and J by 0 bases, with 19 bases left in between. This CDR3 has 18 amino acids. The CDR3 bases are TGTGCCAGCAGTGAGAGTAGCTACGGAACCACGAGCACAGATACGCAGTATTTT. The encoded protein is CASSESSYGTTSTDTQYF.

The CDR3 sequence: CASTTGVRSTDTQYF. DNA for the CDR3: TGTGCCAGTACTACCGGGGTTCGGAGCACAGATACGCAGTATTTT. The V call is TRBV19, the J call TRBJ2-3; a weak D match, TRBD2 (5 bases). The CDR3 is 15 amino acids. The V end lost 7 bases, the J end lost 0 bases, and 14 bases lay between the germline ends. In germline, CDR1 is LNHDA, CDR2 SQIVND (reference sequence).

V gene TRBV2 combines with J gene TRBJ2-1, with 11 positions matching TRBD2. This CDR3 has 15 amino acids. With 4 bases clipped from V and 4 bases from J, the junction kept 3 bases outside the gene matches. Germline V gene data show CDR1 as SNHLY and CDR2 as FYNNEI. CDR3 region: CASSGSSGRYNEQFF. The CDR3 DNA is TGTGCCAGCAGTGGGTCTAGCGGGAGGTACAATGAGCAGTTCTTC.

The DNA for the CDR3 is TGTGCCAGTAGTAAAAGAGGACAGCCCTATGGCTACACCTTC. It is translated as CASSKRGQPYGYTF. The chain couples TRBV19 to TRBJ1-2; D is possibly TRBD1 (6 bases). Trimming took off 4 bases at V and 4 bases at J, with 13 bases between the two ends. The CDR3 extends over 14 amino acids. The germline gives CDR1 LNHDA, CDR2 SQIVND (reference sequence). The whole variable domain, filled in from reference TRBV19 and TRBJ1-2, reads DGGITQSPKYLFRKEGQNVTLSCEQNLNHDAMYWYRQDPGQGLRLIYYSQIVNDFQKGDIAEGYSVSREKKESFPLTVTSAQKNPTAFYLCASSKRGQPYGYTFGSGTRLTVV.

The chain couples TRBV13 to TRBJ2-5; maybe TRBD2 (5 bases). Germline V CDR1 and CDR2: PRHDT, FYEKMQ (reference sequence). CDR3 length equals 15 residues. V was cut by 4 bases and J by 3 bases, with 15 bases left in between. CDR3 in amino acids: CASSSWTARKETQYF. The CDR3 bases are TGTGCCAGCAGCTCCTGGACTGCTAGAAAAGAGACCCAGTACTTC.

The rearrangement links TRBV7-9 to TRBJ2-7, with TRBD1 matching 9 bases. The V segment lost 5 bases and the J segment 2 bases; nucleotides outside the gene matches: 7. CDR1 is SEHNR and CDR2 is FQNEAQ in the germline V gene (reference sequence). The CDR3 covers 15 residues. The CDR3 DNA follows: TGTGCCAGCAGCGCCGGGACAGGGATCACCTACGAGCAGTACTTC. Translation: CASSAGTGITYEQYF.

The rearrangement uses TRBV29-1 and TRBJ2-5; TRBD2 aligns across 10 bases. CDR1 and CDR2 from the germline V gene are SQVTM and ANQGSEA. The CDR3 sequence is 15 residues long. With 4 bases clipped from V and 3 bases from J, the junction kept 8 bases outside the gene matches. The CDR3: CSVASLAGVKETQYF. The CDR3 nucleotides read TGCAGCGTTGCGTCGCTAGCGGGAGTTAAAGAGACCCAGTACTTC.

The CDR3 coding sequence is TGCGCCAGCAGCCTTAGGACTAGCGGTTACACAGATACGCAGTATTTT. Amino acids: CASSLRTSGYTDTQYF. The V and J genes are TRBV4-3 and TRBJ2-3; TRBD2 matches at 10 bases. V was clipped by 4 bases and J by 2 bases; unmatched bases: 6. Looked up from germline, CDR1 is LGHNA and CDR2 is YSLEER. This CDR3 is 16 amino acids long.

This clone has just a few counts. One end of the junction fails to match germline, which may point to a read error. The rearrangement joins TRBV20-1 to TRBJ2-1, with 8 bases that match TRBD2. This CDR3 spans 11 amino acids. Germline lookup yields CDR1 DFQATT and CDR2 SNEGSKA (reference sequence). DNA of the CDR3: TGCAGTTGCCCAGCGGGAGTAACCCGAATCTTC. Its translation is CSCPAGVTRIF.

The J gene is TRBJ1-3, the V gene TRBV10-3, with 9 bases aligning to TRBD1. CDR1 and CDR2 from the germline V gene are ENHRY and SYGVKD. This CDR3 contains 14 residues. Germline trimming cut 6 bases from V and 8 bases from J; bases unmatched to any gene: 8. This CDR3 is CAISVTGGSDTIYF. In DNA, the CDR3 is TGTGCCATCAGCGTAACAGGGGGCTCAGACACCATATATTTT.

The chain couples TRBV5-1 to TRBJ2-5, with TRBD2 as a possible D gene (5 bases). Germline assignment: CDR1 SGHRS and CDR2 YFSETQ. CDR3 length: 14 residues. V dropped 2 bases and J dropped 4 bases, with 12 bases sitting between them. The CDR3 sequence is CASSLSGFRETQYF. The CDR3 nucleotides are TGCGCCAGCAGCTTATCGGGATTCCGAGAGACCCAGTACTTC.

The chain has TRBV12-5 and TRBJ1-1; possible D gene TRBD1, 6 bases. Germline-derived CDR1 and CDR2 are LGHNT and FRNRAP. V was trimmed by 6 bases and J by 1 base, leaving 12 bases between them. The CDR3 length is 14 residues. DNA of the CDR3: TGTGCTAGTGGCCACCTGACAGGGAACACTGAAGCTTTCTTT. It translates to CASGHLTGNTEAFF.

The chain couples TRBV5-6 to TRBJ2-7, with D unresolved. V gave up 0 bases and J gave up 4 bases, with 8 bases separating them. Germline V CDR1 and CDR2: SGHDT, YYEEEE. The CDR3 has 13 amino acids. CDR3 sequence (DNA): TGTGCCAGCAGCTTGGGACTCCGATACGAGCAGTACTTC. It specifies CASSLGLRYEQYF.

V is TRBV7-8 and J is TRBJ1-4; 10 nucleotides match TRBD1. The CDR3 has 18 amino acids. J gave up 0 bases and V 5 bases, and 9 bases lay outside the gene matches. Per the germline V gene, CDR1 is SGHVS and CDR2 is FQNEAQ. The CDR3 DNA follows: TGTGCCAGCAGCGTCCGACAGGGGGCCTCATCAACTAATGAAAAACTGTTTTTT. Translated, it gives CASSVRQGASSTNEKLFF.

The count of this clone is one. V usage is TRBV5-6 and J usage is TRBJ2-3; D is unresolved. This CDR3 has 16 residues. Germline assignment: CDR1 SGHDT and CDR2 YYEEEE. Trimming removed 1 base from V and 3 bases from J, with 15 bases in between. CDR3 residues: CASSLNPNGLTDTQYF. Here the CDR3 DNA reads TGTGCCAGCAGCTTGAATCCGAACGGTCTTACAGATACGCAGTATTTT. Full variable domain (remainder filled in from reference TRBV5-6 and TRBJ2-3): DAGVTQSPTHLIKTRGQQVTLRCSPKSGHDTVSWYQQALGQGPQFIFQYYEEEERQRGNFPDRFSGHQFPNYSSELNVNALLLGDSALYLCASSLNPNGLTDTQYFGPGTRLTVL.

V gene TRBV5-4 combines with J gene TRBJ2-7; 8 bases are shared with TRBD2. The V segment lost 4 bases and the J segment 0 bases; nucleotides outside the gene matches: 3. The CDR3 totals 14 residues. Germline CDR1 SGHNT, CDR2 YYREEE (reference sequence). The DNA of the CDR3 is TGTGCCAGCAGCCCCGGGACTAGCTCCTACGAGCAGTACTTC. Protein sequence: CASSPGTSSYEQYF.

The chain combines TRBV7-2 with TRBJ1-1; no reliable D call. The V and J ends lost 1 base and 8 bases respectively, with 14 bases between them. Germline V gene sequence: CDR1 SGHTA, CDR2 FQGNSA. This CDR3 is built from 14 residues. This CDR3 reads CASSLDGRSDEAFF. For the CDR3, the DNA is TGTGCCAGCAGCTTAGATGGGCGATCCGACGAAGCTTTCTTT.

As regards this clone: One junction end does not reproduce the germline sequence, and a read error may be involved. The rearrangement joins TRBV7-9 to TRBJ1-3; D is unresolved. The germline V gene has CDR1 SEHNR and CDR2 FQNEAQ (reference sequence). CDR3 length equals 15 residues. CDR3 nucleotides: TGTGCCAGCGGCTTGTTGGGAGGCTCTGGAAACACCATATATTTT. Encoded protein: CASGLLGGSGNTIYF.